This T cell receptor beta chain was recorded in a study of molecular identifiers for immune sequencing clone quantification. Germline-derived CDR1 and CDR2 are SEHNR and FQNEAQ (reference sequence). V shed 5 bases and J 4 bases; nucleotides not matched to a gene: 8. The CDR3 runs to 14 residues. One entry per CDR3 protein, called by TCRdb with MiXCR from the PCR reads. In the table there are 300,000 to 350,000 distinct CDR3 sequences, about 20% of which are singletons. This clonotype has a handful of counts. Sorting selected naive CD8 T cells with a CD8+CD4-CCR7+CD45RA+ phenotype. The sequence was collected from a human donor in good health. Some libraries in this study had Jurkat cell RNA spiked in. Sample: naive CD8+ T cells from blood, with Jurkat cell RNA spiked in. As to subset: FACS-sorted CD8+CD4-CCR7+CD45RA+ naive T cells. This sequence joins TRBV7-9 and TRBJ2-7; 7 nucleotides match TRBD1. The CDR3 here is CASSPTGIGYEQYF. CDR3 sequence (DNA): TGTGCCAGCAGCCCGACAGGGATCGGTTACGAGCAGTACTTC.